The 23 T cell receptor beta chains below come from one sample, sequenced in a study of cytomegalovirus exposure and HLA in healthy donors. It was with 60 Vbeta and 13 Jbeta primers that the PCR ran. Measured with immunoSEQ multiplex PCR; TCRdb has only the in-frame clones, and not every one. Of tens of thousands of clones detected, more than 65% appear once; the ten largest clones hold 0.95% to 1.5%. The source material was PBMCs. The receptors shown here come from a girl aged 2 to 10 in good health and CMV-seropositive.

This clone has only a few counts. The rearrangement joins TRBV27 to TRBJ1-2; D might be TRBD1 (5 bases). The CDR3 loop spans 15 amino acids. The germline V and J ends were trimmed by 3 bases and 2 bases, with 13 bases remaining between them. CDR1 and CDR2 from the germline V gene are MNHEY and SMNVEV (reference sequence). The CDR3: CASSFLYQGNYGYTF. As DNA, the CDR3 is TGTGCCAGCAGTTTCTTATACCAGGGAAACTATGGCTACACCTTC.

The rearrangement links TRBV4-1 to TRBJ1-1; 10 bases are a match to TRBD1. The CDR3 is 17 residues long. The germline CDR1 and CDR2 sequences are MGHRA and YSYEKL. V lost 1 base to trimming and J lost 3 bases; unmatched junction nucleotides: 8. CDR3 in amino acids: CASSQGQGAGGDTEAFF. The CDR3 DNA sequence: TGCGCCAGCAGCCAAGGACAGGGGGCCGGGGGGGACACTGAAGCTTTCTTT.

The chain carries TRBV10-2 and TRBJ1-4; 7 positions agree with TRBD1. The CDR3 contains 13 residues. The junction had 2 bases not matched to a gene; V was cut back by 6 bases and J by 4 bases. The V gene's germline CDR1 is WSHSY and CDR2 SAAADI. The CDR3 loop is CASRAGGNEKLFF. CDR3 in DNA: TGCGCCAGCAGAGCAGGGGGTAATGAAAAACTGTTTTTT.

The gene calls are TRBV6-5 and TRBJ2-3; 7 bases match TRBD2. From germline, CDR1 is MNHEY and CDR2 SVGAGI. The ends lost 2 bases at V and 3 bases at J; junction bases unmatched: 5. This CDR3 comprises 15 residues. CDR3 DNA sequence: TGTGCCAGCAGTTACCGTGGCGGGGGAACAGATACGCAGTATTTT. Translation: CASSYRGGGTDTQYF.

The CDR3 loop is CASSLRGQGAHEQYF. For the CDR3, the DNA is TGTGCCAGCAGTTTGCGAGGACAGGGGGCCCACGAGCAGTACTTC. The J gene is TRBJ2-7, the V gene TRBV6-6, with TRBD1 matching 11 bases. Germline assignment: CDR1 MNHNY and CDR2 SVGAGI (reference sequence). J gave up 5 bases and V 4 bases, and 7 bases lay outside the gene matches. The CDR3 extends over 15 amino acids.

V is TRBV4-1 and J is TRBJ2-7; 7 nucleotides match TRBD2. This CDR3 is built from 19 residues. Per the germline V gene, CDR1 is MGHRA and CDR2 is YSYEKL. The V and J ends lost 4 bases and 5 bases, in that order; junction bases with no gene match: 23. The CDR3 nucleotides are TGCGCCAGCAGCCTCAAGATGACCTCCGTAGTGGGAGGGCCTGACGAGCAGTACTTC. Translated: CASSLKMTSVVGGPDEQYF.

This clone showed up just a few times. This chain uses TRBV29-1 with TRBJ2-6; possible D gene TRBD1, 5 bases. CDR1 SQVTM and CDR2 ANQGSEA come from the germline V gene. The CDR3 spans 14 residues. Trimming left V 6 bases short and J 2 bases short, with 11 bases between. CDR3 residues: CSVEQVAGANVLTF. In nucleotides, the CDR3 is TGCAGCGTGGAACAGGTCGCTGGGGCCAACGTCCTGACTTTC. Combining the CDR3 with reference TRBV29-1 and TRBJ2-6 gives the whole variable domain SAVISQKPSRDICQRGTSLTIQCQVDSQVTMMFWYRQQPGQSLTLIATANQGSEATYESGFVIDKFPISRPNLTFSTLTVSNMSPEDSSIYLCSVEQVAGANVLTFGAGSRLTVL.

V is TRBV5-1 and J is TRBJ2-7; 11 nucleotides agree with TRBD2. CDR1 and CDR2 from the germline V gene are SGHRS and YFSETQ. With 3 bases clipped from V and 5 bases from J, the junction kept 1 base outside the gene matches. The CDR3 runs to 13 residues. The CDR3 loop reads CASSWGLADEQYF. CDR3 in DNA: TGCGCCAGCAGCTGGGGACTAGCGGACGAGCAGTACTTC.

CDR3 amino acids: CAWSSGGFLDGYTF. DNA of the CDR3: TGTGCCTGGAGTTCAGGGGGTTTTCTGGATGGCTACACCTTC. The genes are TRBV30 and TRBJ1-2, with 7 bases aligning to TRBD1. The CDR3 contains 14 residues. The V and J ends lost 2 bases and 6 bases, in that order; junction bases with no gene match: 9. Germline lookup yields CDR1 GTSNPN and CDR2 SVGIG (reference sequence).

As DNA, the CDR3 is TGTGCCAGCTCGCGGACAGGGGCCGGAAACACCATATATTTT. It yields the protein CASSRTGAGNTIYF. The chain employs TRBV18 and TRBJ1-3; 9 bases agree with TRBD1. Unmatched junction bases numbered 4, after V lost 6 bases and J lost 4 bases. CDR1 and CDR2 (germline): KGHSH, LQKENI. The length of the CDR3 is 14 residues.

The chain uses TRBV14 and TRBJ2-7, with TRBD1 matching over 7 bases. CDR3 size: 17 residues. V gave up 2 bases and J gave up 0 bases; unmatched junction bases: 10. Germline-derived CDR1 and CDR2 are SGHDN and FVKESK. The CDR3 spells CASSQLPGQPNSYEQYF. The CDR3 coding sequence is TGTGCCAGCAGCCAACTACCGGGACAGCCGAACTCCTACGAGCAGTACTTC.

This clone was recorded once. The J gene is TRBJ2-5, the V gene TRBV2; D uncertain. Per germline, CDR1 SNHLY and CDR2 FYNNEI. The CDR3 is made up of 14 amino acids. Trimming cost V 11 bases and J 4 bases, with 20 bases left between them. CDR3 region: CASRRLRETETQYF. CDR3 in DNA: TGTGCCTCAAGGCGGTTAAGAGAAACAGAGACCCAGTACTTC. The complete variable domain, with remaining parts taken from reference TRBV2 and TRBJ2-5, reads EPEVTQTPSHQVTQMGQEVILRCVPISNHLYFYWYRQILGQKVEFLVSFYNNEISEKSEIFDDQFSVERPDGSNFTLKIRSTKLEDSAMYFCASRRLRETETQYFGPGTRLLVL.

The rearrangement uses TRBV6-5 and TRBJ2-7; D may be TRBD1 (5 bases). The germline V gene has CDR1 MNHEY and CDR2 SVGAGI. The V end lost 6 bases, the J end lost 2 bases, and 11 bases lay between the germline ends. This CDR3 is 13 amino acids long. CDR3 DNA sequence: TGTGCCAGCAGAAAAGGGGTGACCTACGAGCAGTACTTC. This codes for CASRKGVTYEQYF.

This clone was observed a few times. This sequence joins TRBV27 and TRBJ2-1, with 11 bases fitting TRBD2. V dropped 3 bases and J dropped 0; count of bases not matched to a gene: 1. This CDR3 comprises 16 residues. Germline CDR1 reads MNHEY; CDR2 reads SMNVEV (reference sequence). Written as DNA, the CDR3 is TGTGCCAGCAGTTTTACTAGCGGGAGCTCCTACAATGAGCAGTTCTTC. Translating it yields CASSFTSGSSYNEQFF.

CDR3 in amino acids: CASSLSAGYYFQFF. The CDR3 DNA follows: TGTGCCAGCAGTTTATCCGCAGGGTACTACTTCCAGTTCTTC. The rearrangement uses TRBV28 and TRBJ2-1; the D gene is possibly TRBD1 (5 bases). Trimming removed 1 base from V and 13 bases from J, with 17 bases in between. Germline lookup yields CDR1 MDHEN and CDR2 SYDVKM. This CDR3 spans 14 amino acids.

This chain uses TRBV25-1 with TRBJ2-1; 13 nucleotides align to TRBD2. J was trimmed by 10 bases and V by 9 bases; bases with no gene match: 6. This CDR3 is built from 13 residues. CDR1 is MGHDK, CDR2 SYGVNS, per germline. The CDR3 sequence is CASGLAGVVEQFF. For the CDR3, the DNA is TGTGCCAGTGGACTAGCGGGAGTTGTGGAGCAGTTCTTC. Drawing the rest from reference TRBV25-1 and TRBJ2-1, the complete variable domain is EADIYQTPRYLVIGTGKKITLECSQTMGHDKMYWYQQDPGMELHLIHYSYGVNSTEKGDLSSESTVSRIRTEHFPLTLESARPSHTSQYLCASGLAGVVEQFFGPGTRLTVL.

V usage is TRBV29-1 and J usage is TRBJ1-1; perhaps TRBD1 as D (6 bases). Germline V gives CDR1 SQVTM, CDR2 ANQGSEA. V lost 7 bases and J lost 2, with 14 bases in between. The CDR3 extends over 13 amino acids. For the CDR3, the DNA is TGCAGCGCTCGGACAGAGCAAAACACTGAAGCTTTCTTT. Translating it yields CSARTEQNTEAFF. Filled out from reference TRBV29-1 and TRBJ1-1, the complete variable domain reads SAVISQKPSRDICQRGTSLTIQCQVDSQVTMMFWYRQQPGQSLTLIATANQGSEATYESGFVIDKFPISRPNLTFSTLTVSNMSPEDSSIYLCSARTEQNTEAFFGQGTRLTVV.

The rearrangement links TRBV9 to TRBJ2-1, with D uncertain. Trimming removed 0 bases from V and 4 bases from J, with 17 bases in between. CDR1 is SGDLS and CDR2 is YYNGEE in the germline V gene. The CDR3 sequence is 17 residues long. The CDR3 bases are TGTGCCAGCAGCGTAGAGTGGGCCCCCCTAAGGTACAATGAGCAGTTCTTC. It codes for CASSVEWAPLRYNEQFF.

The rearrangement uses TRBV7-6 and TRBJ1-1; unclear D gene. The germline V and J ends were trimmed by 5 bases and 4 bases, with 8 bases remaining between them. The CDR3 sequence is 12 residues long. Germline CDR1 is SGHVS and CDR2 is FNYEAQ. CDR3 sequence: CASSATGTEAFF. The CDR3 region has the DNA TGTGCCAGCAGCGCGACGGGCACTGAAGCTTTCTTT.

The CDR3 nucleotides read TGTGCCAGCAGTTTCCGGGGGGCCGGGGAGCTGTTTTTT. Encoded protein: CASSFRGAGELFF. The chain recombines TRBV27 with TRBJ2-2; TRBD2 aligns across 7 bases. The CDR3 consists of 13 residues. Per germline, CDR1 MNHEY and CDR2 SMNVEV (reference sequence). V lost 3 bases to trimming and J lost 6 bases; unmatched junction nucleotides: 1.

The J gene is TRBJ1-2, the V gene TRBV18; D may be TRBD1 (5 bases). The germline CDR1 and CDR2 sequences are KGHSH and LQKENI. V was pared by 3 bases and J by 2 bases, with 22 bases between. This CDR3 region has 18 residues. The CDR3 sequence: CASSPIESVGRENYGYTF. CDR3 bases: TGTGCCAGCTCACCTATCGAGTCAGTCGGCAGGGAAAACTATGGCTACACCTTC.

This chain joins TRBV6-4 and TRBJ1-2; unclear D gene. Germline CDR1 MRHNA, CDR2 SNTAGT. Trimming removed 6 bases from V and 0 bases from J, with 11 bases in between. This CDR3 has 14 amino acids. The CDR3 spells CASSPSFSNYGYTF. Written as DNA, the CDR3 is TGTGCCAGCAGCCCCAGTTTTTCTAACTATGGCTACACCTTC.

The chain joins TRBV30 to TRBJ2-4; 10 bases are shared with TRBD2. From germline, CDR1 is GTSNPN and CDR2 SVGIG (reference sequence). The V gene end was trimmed by 0 bases and the J gene end by 5 bases; junction bases not matched to a gene: 4. This CDR3 has 15 amino acids. CDR3 region: CAWSVGSGRQNIQYF. DNA for the CDR3: TGTGCCTGGAGTGTAGGTAGCGGGAGGCAAAACATTCAGTACTTC.